This T cell receptor beta chain was recorded in a study of Ad26.COV2.S vaccination and SARS-CoV-2 variants. The treatment is: approximately 18 received Ad26.COV2.S at low or high dose, single or two shots; 5 received placebo; per-sample allocation not given. Specimens were obtained on day 63 following the first vaccine or placebo injection. A Boston adult aged 18-55 years was the donor. The vaccine antigen was prefusion-stabilized Wuhan SARS-CoV-2 spike. J was trimmed by 0 bases and V by 3 bases; bases with no gene match: 10. The CDR3 is 19 residues long. Germline CDR1 reads PRHDT; CDR2 reads FYEKMQ (reference sequence). To note about this clone: Its antigen remains unknown.

Whole-study results and caveats: Vaccine and placebo groups showed comparable non-spike TCR breadth.

Assay used: immunoSEQ multiplex PCR; TCRdb lists only in-frame clones, some missing. The table records about 680,000 clones, more than 70% of them present only once. This receptor was taken from a person between 18 and 65 years old who received the Ad26.COV2.S COVID-19 vaccine or a placebo. The V call is TRBV13, the J call TRBJ2-3; 12 positions agree with TRBD2. The sample in question was peripheral blood, obtained in a trial of Ad26.COV2.S vaccine versus placebo. The DNA for the CDR3 is TGTGCCAGCAGCTTTAGACTAGCGGGAGCCAGTTCTAGCACAGATACGCAGTATTTT. Translation gives CASSFRLAGASSSTDTQYF.